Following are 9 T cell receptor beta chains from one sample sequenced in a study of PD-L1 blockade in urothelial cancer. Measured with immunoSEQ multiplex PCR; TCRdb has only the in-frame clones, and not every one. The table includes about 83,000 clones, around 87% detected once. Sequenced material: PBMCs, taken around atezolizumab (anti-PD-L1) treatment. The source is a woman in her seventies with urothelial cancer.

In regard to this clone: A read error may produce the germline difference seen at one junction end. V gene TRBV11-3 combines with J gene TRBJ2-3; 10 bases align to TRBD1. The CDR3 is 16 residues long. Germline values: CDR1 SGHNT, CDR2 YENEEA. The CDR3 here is CASSLEGQGGTDTQYF. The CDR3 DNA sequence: TGTGCCAGCAGCCTAGAAGGACAGGGGGGCACAGATACGCAGTATTTT.

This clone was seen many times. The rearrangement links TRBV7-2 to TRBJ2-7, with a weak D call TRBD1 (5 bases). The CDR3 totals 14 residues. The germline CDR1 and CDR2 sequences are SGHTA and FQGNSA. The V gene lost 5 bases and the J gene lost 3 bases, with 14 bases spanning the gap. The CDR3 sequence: CASSAEAGFYEQYF. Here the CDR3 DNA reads TGTGCCAGCAGCGCTGAGGCAGGGTTCTACGAGCAGTACTTC.

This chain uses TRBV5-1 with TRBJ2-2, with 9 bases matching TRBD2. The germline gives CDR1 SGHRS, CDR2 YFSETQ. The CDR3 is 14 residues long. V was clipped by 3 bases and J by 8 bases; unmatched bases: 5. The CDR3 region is CASSWGTSWGELFF. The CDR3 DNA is TGCGCCAGCAGCTGGGGGACTAGCTGGGGGGAGCTGTTTTTT.

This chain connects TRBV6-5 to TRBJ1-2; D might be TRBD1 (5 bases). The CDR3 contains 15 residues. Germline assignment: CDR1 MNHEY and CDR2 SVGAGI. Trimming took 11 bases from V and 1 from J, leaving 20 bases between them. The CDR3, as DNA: TGTGCCGCTCTGGGGCTCTCCAAGTTTAACTATGGCTACACCTTC. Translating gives CAALGLSKFNYGYTF.

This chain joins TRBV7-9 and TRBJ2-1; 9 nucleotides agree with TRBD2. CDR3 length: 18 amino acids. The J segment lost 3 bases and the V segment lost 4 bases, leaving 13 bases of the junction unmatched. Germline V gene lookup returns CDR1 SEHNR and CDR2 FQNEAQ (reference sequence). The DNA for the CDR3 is TGTGCCAGCAGCTCCCTGGGGGTAGCGGGGGACATCTACAATGAGCAGTTCTTC. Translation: CASSSLGVAGDIYNEQFF. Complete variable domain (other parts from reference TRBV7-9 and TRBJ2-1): DTGVSQNPRHKITKRGQNVTFRCDPISEHNRLYWYRQTLGQGPEFLTYFQNEAQLEKSRLLSDRFSAERPKGSFSTLEIQRTEQGDSAMYLCASSSLGVAGDIYNEQFFGPGTRLTVL.

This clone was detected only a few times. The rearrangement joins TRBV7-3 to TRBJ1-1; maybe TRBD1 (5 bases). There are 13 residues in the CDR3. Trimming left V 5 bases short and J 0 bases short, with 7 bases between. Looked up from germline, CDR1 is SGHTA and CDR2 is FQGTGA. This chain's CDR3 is CASSATVNTEAFF. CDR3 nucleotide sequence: TGTGCCAGCAGCGCGACAGTGAACACTGAAGCTTTCTTT.

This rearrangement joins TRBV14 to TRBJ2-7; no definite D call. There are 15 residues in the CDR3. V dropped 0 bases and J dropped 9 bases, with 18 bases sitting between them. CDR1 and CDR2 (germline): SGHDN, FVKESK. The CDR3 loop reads CASSQERTGLRWQYF. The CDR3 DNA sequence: TGTGCCAGCAGCCAAGAACGCACCGGTCTTAGATGGCAGTACTTC. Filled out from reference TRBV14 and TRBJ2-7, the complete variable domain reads EAGVTQFPSHSVIEKGQTVTLRCDPISGHDNLYWYRRVMGKEIKFLLHFVKESKQDESGMPNNRFLAERTGGTYSTLKVQPAELEDSGVYFCASSQERTGLRWQYFGPGTRLTVT.

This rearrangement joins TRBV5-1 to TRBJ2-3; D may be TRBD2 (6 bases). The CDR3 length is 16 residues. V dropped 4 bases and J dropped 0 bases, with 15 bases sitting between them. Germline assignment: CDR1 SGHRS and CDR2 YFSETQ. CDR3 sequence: CASSVGPGTSTDTQYF. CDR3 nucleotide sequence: TGCGCCAGCAGCGTGGGCCCCGGGACTAGCACAGATACGCAGTATTTT.

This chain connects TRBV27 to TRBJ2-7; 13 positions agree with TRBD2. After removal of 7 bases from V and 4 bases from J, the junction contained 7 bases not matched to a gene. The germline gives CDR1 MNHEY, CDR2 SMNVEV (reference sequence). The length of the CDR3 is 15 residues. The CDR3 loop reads CASTPRLAGGYEQYF. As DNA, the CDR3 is TGTGCCAGCACCCCGAGACTAGCGGGAGGTTACGAGCAGTACTTC.